This T cell receptor (beta chain) was identified in a study of cytomegalovirus exposure and HLA in healthy donors. Study background: A preliminary data release comprised tens of millions of unique TCRs obtained from HLA-typed donors. Genotyping showed roughly 83% of about 370 donors falling in the Caucasian-associated ancestry cluster.

Trimming removed 4 bases from V and 6 bases from J; junction bases left unmatched: 5. CDR3 size: 15 residues. Germline CDR1 LNHNV, CDR2 YYDKDF (reference sequence). About this clone: The antigen is unknown.

Study findings and constraints: Equally common other TCR beta chains were less clonally expanded than HLA-associated ones, a later analysis found.

The PCR had 60 Vbeta and 13 Jbeta primers. Assay: immunoSEQ multiplex PCR; the TCRdb copy retains only in-frame clones and omits some. The table includes 75,000 or so clones, 65% to 80% detected once. The chain uses TRBV15 and TRBJ2-2, with 10 nucleotides matching TRBD1. Sequenced material: PBMCs. The clonotype was recovered from a man aged 35 to 55 in good health and CMV-seropositive. The CDR3 DNA sequence: TGTGCCACCAGCACCCGGGACAGGGGTTCCGGGGAGCTGTTTTTT. Translated, it gives CATSTRDRGSGELFF.